These 16 T cell receptor beta chains were all obtained from the same sample, sequenced in a study of monozygotic twins with inflammatory bowel disease. Following a re-call of the 5' RACE reads, TCRdb has one entry per CDR3 protein and lacks DNA. This table holds around 190,000 distinct CDR3 sequences. Sequenced material: blood. Receptors originate from a human donor with ulcerative colitis or Crohn's disease, or a healthy co-twin of an affected twin (not recorded which).

The chain links TRBV2 to TRBJ2-7. Germline CDR1 is SNHLY and CDR2 is FYNNEI. The CDR3 runs 11 residues. This CDR3 reads CASISAYEQYF.

The genes are TRBV7-2 and TRBJ2-5; the TCRdb D gene call, TRBD1, has no DNA to confirm it. The CDR3 runs to 14 residues. Looked up from germline, CDR1 is SGHTA and CDR2 is FQGNSA. The CDR3 protein is CASSLGRAVETQYF. The full variable domain, completed using reference TRBV7-2 and TRBJ2-5, is GAGVSQSPSNKVTEKGKDVELRCDPISGHTALYWYRQSLGQGLEFLIYFQGNSAPDKSGLPSDRFSAERTGGSVSTLTIQRTQQEDSAVYLCASSLGRAVETQYFGPGTRLLVL.

The J gene is TRBJ2-5, the V gene TRBV6-5; the D call from TCRdb, TRBD1, cannot be confirmed without DNA. Germline values: CDR1 MNHEY, CDR2 SVGAGI. CDR3 length: 15 amino acids. This CDR3 reads CASSYPPGGRETQYF.

The rearrangement joins TRBV19 to TRBJ1-1; TCRdb lists TRBD1, though no DNA is available to test this call. Germline CDR1 LNHDA, CDR2 SQIVND (reference sequence). This CDR3 comprises 14 residues. Here the CDR3 reads CASSIEGRGTEAFF. The full variable domain, its missing parts supplied by reference TRBV19 and TRBJ1-1, is DGGITQSPKYLFRKEGQNVTLSCEQNLNHDAMYWYRQDPGQGLRLIYYSQIVNDFQKGDIAEGYSVSREKKESFPLTVTSAQKNPTAFYLCASSIEGRGTEAFFGQGTRLTVV.

V gene TRBV5-6 combines with J gene TRBJ1-6; there is no DNA to check the TCRdb D call of TRBD1. The germline gives CDR1 SGHDT, CDR2 YYEEEE. The CDR3 covers 18 residues. The CDR3 reads CASSFWTPPGQKNSPLHF.

This chain links TRBV12-3 or TRBV12-4 with TRBJ1-2; TCRdb's D call, TRBD1, is unchecked because there is no DNA. This CDR3 region has 14 residues. The CDR3 region is CASSLAGTPYGYTF.

The chain couples TRBV27 to TRBJ2-2; the TRBD1 assignment by TCRdb is unverifiable without DNA. This CDR3 has 12 amino acids. Looked up from germline, CDR1 is MNHEY and CDR2 is SMNVEV (reference sequence). The CDR3 is CASSFPGGELFF.

J is TRBJ2-1 and V is TRBV5-6; TCRdb gives TRBD1 as the D gene, but with no DNA this cannot be confirmed. CDR3 length: 13 amino acids. Looked up from germline, CDR1 is SGHDT and CDR2 is YYEEEE. The CDR3 here is CASSPGGYNEQFF.

The V call is TRBV11-2, the J call TRBJ2-7; TCRdb's assignment of TRBD1 cannot be checked, as there is no DNA. CDR1 SGHAT and CDR2 FQNNGV come from the germline V gene. This CDR3 has 15 amino acids. CDR3 protein: CASRNTGGASYEQYF.

The chain uses TRBV2 and TRBJ2-6; TCRdb selects TRBD1, and the lack of DNA leaves this call unchecked. The germline V gene has CDR1 SNHLY and CDR2 FYNNEI. The CDR3 consists of 18 residues. This chain's CDR3 is CASRGGGSHPMGANVLTF.

The V gene is TRBV15, the J gene TRBJ2-5; the TCRdb call, TRBD2, lacks DNA for checking. In germline, CDR1 is LNHNV, CDR2 YYDKDF (reference sequence). The CDR3 covers 14 residues. CDR3 residues: CATSRGSSLETQYF.

The chain employs TRBV5-8 and TRBJ1-5; there is no DNA to check the TCRdb D call of TRBD1. The CDR3 length is 15 residues. Germline-derived CDR1 and CDR2 are SGHTS and YDEGEE. CDR3 sequence reads: CASSPFGHGNQPQHF. The variable domain in full, with the rest retrieved from reference TRBV5-8 and TRBJ1-5, is EAGVTQSPTHLIKTRGQQATLRCSPISGHTSVYWYQQALGLGLQFLLWYDEGEERNRGNFPPRFSGRQFPNYSSELNVNALELEDSALYLCASSPFGHGNQPQHFGDGTRLSIL.

This chain joins TRBV5-4 and TRBJ1-5. CDR3 size: 14 residues. Germline values: CDR1 SGHNT, CDR2 YYREEE (reference sequence). CDR3 in amino acids: CASSRMDSNQPQHF.

V gene TRBV12-3 or TRBV12-4 combines with J gene TRBJ2-3; TCRdb's assignment of TRBD1 cannot be checked, as there is no DNA. CDR3 size: 14 residues. The chain's CDR3 is CASSGAGFVYTQHF.

This chain uses TRBV19 with TRBJ2-4; TCRdb reports TRBD1, a call that lacks DNA to check it against. The CDR3 extends over 15 amino acids. CDR1 and CDR2 from the germline V gene are LNHDA and SQIVND (reference sequence). The CDR3 region is CASSILAGSTSIQYF.

V gene TRBV5-1 combines with J gene TRBJ1-2; TCRdb calls TRBD1, which cannot be checked without DNA. Germline CDR1 is SGHRS and CDR2 is YFSETQ. The CDR3 is 16 amino acids. The CDR3: CASSLGSTGTGYGYTF.